A single T cell receptor (beta chain) is shown here with its context. CDR1 is LNHDA, CDR2 SQIVND, per germline (reference sequence). CDR3 size: 15 residues. V lost 7 bases, J lost 1 base, and 16 bases lay in between. This sample was included in a study of Ad26.COV2.S vaccination and SARS-CoV-2 variants. This sample's treatment: roughly 18 received Ad26.COV2.S at low or high dose, single or two shots; 5 received placebo; per-sample allocation not given. The investigators took samples on day 63 after the first vaccine or placebo injection. Clones were read by immunoSEQ multiplex PCR, and TCRdb kept only the in-frame ones, dropping some. The data show about 330,000 clones, under 90% seen once.

Sample: peripheral blood, taken in a trial of Ad26.COV2.S vaccine versus placebo. The TCR originated in a person aged 18-65 years who received the Ad26.COV2.S COVID-19 vaccine or a placebo. The chain links TRBV19 to TRBJ1-1; D might be TRBD1 (5 bases). CDR3: CASILTSTANTEAFF. The CDR3 nucleotides are TGTGCCAGTATCTTAACCTCGACAGCGAACACTGAAGCTTTCTTT. Together with reference TRBV19 and TRBJ1-1, the CDR3 gives the full variable domain: DGGITQSPKYLFRKEGQNVTLSCEQNLNHDAMYWYRQDPGQGLRLIYYSQIVNDFQKGDIAEGYSVSREKKESFPLTVTSAQKNPTAFYLCASILTSTANTEAFFGQGTRLTVV.